This passage covers 25 T cell receptor beta chains from one sample sequenced in a study of blood T cell repertoires in COVID-19. Libraries were prepared by immunoSEQ multiplex PCR; TCRdb keeps only in-frame clonotypes and omits some of them. In the table there are 250,000 to 300,000 clones, 75% to 90% of which are singletons. What was sequenced was PBMCs or T cells enriched from blood (not recorded which). The receptors derive from a woman in her 40s who had recovered from COVID-19.

The V call is TRBV9, the J call TRBJ2-3; the D is unclear. The V and J ends lost 0 bases and 6 bases respectively, with 20 bases between them. Germline V CDR1 and CDR2: SGDLS, YYNGEE. The CDR3 runs 17 residues. Here the CDR3 DNA reads TGTGCCAGCAGCGTAGTCCCCACTAAGTCGAGGAGTGATACGCAGTATTTT. Translation gives CASSVVPTKSRSDTQYF.

This clone has just a few counts. V usage is TRBV30 and J usage is TRBJ1-1; TRBD1 matches 10 bases. Germline V gene data show CDR1 as GTSNPN and CDR2 as SVGIG (reference sequence). The CDR3 loop spans 16 amino acids. The ends lost 5 bases at V and 6 bases at J; junction bases unmatched: 15. CDR3 residues: CAWDGQGVIGLSEAFF. In nucleotides, the CDR3 is TGTGCCTGGGATGGACAGGGGGTAATCGGGTTGTCTGAAGCTTTCTTT.

The V call is TRBV6-1, the J call TRBJ1-1; 7 bases align to TRBD1. This CDR3 is 14 amino acids long. Trimming removed 3 bases from V and 3 bases from J; junction bases left unmatched: 4. Germline V gives CDR1 MNHNS, CDR2 SASEGT. The CDR3 here is CASSERQGDTEAFF. CDR3 DNA sequence: TGTGCCAGCAGTGAGAGACAGGGCGACACTGAAGCTTTCTTT.

This chain uses TRBV9 with TRBJ2-6; no clear D. The CDR3 contains 13 residues. Trimming cost V 3 bases and J 4 bases, with 5 bases left between them. The germline CDR1 and CDR2 sequences are SGDLS and YYNGEE. The CDR3 loop is CASSDSGANVLTF. The CDR3 DNA reads TGTGCCAGCAGCGACTCGGGGGCCAACGTCCTGACTTTC.

This rearrangement joins TRBV28 to TRBJ2-3, with TRBD1 matching 9 bases. Germline CDR1 reads MDHEN; CDR2 reads SYDVKM. This CDR3 has 15 residues. Trimming took 4 bases from V and 3 from J; bases not matched to a gene: 5. The CDR3 spells CASSSGQGRTDTQYF. CDR3 bases: TGTGCCAGCAGTTCGGGACAGGGTAGGACAGATACGCAGTATTTT.

This chain connects TRBV15 to TRBJ1-2; D not resolved. The CDR3 has 15 residues. The V end was cut by 5 bases, the J end by 1 base, with 14 bases between. From germline, CDR1 is LNHNV and CDR2 YYDKDF (reference sequence). CDR3: CATSPAGLHNYGYTF. The CDR3 coding sequence is TGTGCCACCAGCCCCGCGGGGTTACATAACTATGGCTACACCTTC.

J is TRBJ1-2 and V is TRBV12-3 or TRBV12-4, with D possibly being TRBD1 (5 bases). CDR3 length equals 13 residues. V lost 2 bases to trimming and J lost 2 bases, with 6 bases between them. The CDR3 DNA sequence: TGTGCCAGCAGTTTAAACAGGAACTATGGCTACACCTTC. Protein: CASSLNRNYGYTF.

A few counts support this clone. The J gene is TRBJ1-1, the V gene TRBV7-2; possibly TRBD1 for D (6 bases). The CDR3 has 14 residues. The V end was cut by 7 bases, the J end by 1 base, with 13 bases between. CDR1 is SGHTA and CDR2 is FQGNSA in the germline V gene. DNA for the CDR3: TGTGCCAGCATCGTCGGACAGAAGAACACTGAAGCTTTCTTT. Translated, it gives CASIVGQKNTEAFF.

The chain links TRBV5-1 to TRBJ1-2; 7 positions match TRBD1. The V and J ends lost 0 bases and 3 bases, in that order; junction bases with no gene match: 8. CDR3 length: 16 amino acids. Germline V gene data show CDR1 as SGHRS and CDR2 as YFSETQ. For the CDR3, the DNA is TGCGCCAGCAGCTTGGCCTTCGCAGGGGGAGACTATGGCTACACCTTC. Its translation is CASSLAFAGGDYGYTF.

V gene TRBV4-3 combines with J gene TRBJ2-1, with TRBD2 matching over 7 bases. This CDR3 spans 15 amino acids. Germline V lookup: CDR1 LGHNA, CDR2 YSLEER. The J segment lost 2 bases and the V segment lost 4 bases, leaving 5 bases of the junction unmatched. This CDR3 reads CASSREGVTYNEQFF. CDR3 nucleotides: TGCGCCAGCAGCCGGGAGGGTGTAACCTACAATGAGCAGTTCTTC.

This clone was counted only a few times. The chain carries TRBV7-6 and TRBJ1-4; D is ambiguous. Germline V lookup: CDR1 SGHVS, CDR2 FNYEAQ. This CDR3 comprises 17 residues. Trimming pared 0 bases from V and 8 bases from J, leaving 19 bases between. The CDR3, as DNA: TGTGCCAGCAGCTTAGCGCAAGGCGGGCAGCCCGGGGAAAAACTGTTTTTT. This gives the protein CASSLAQGGQPGEKLFF.

The chain links TRBV5-1 to TRBJ2-7; tentative D call: TRBD2 (6 bases). V lost 1 base and J lost 4, with 18 bases in between. The CDR3 is 16 residues long. Germline lookup yields CDR1 SGHRS and CDR2 YFSETQ. CDR3 coding DNA: TGCGCCAGCAGCTTGACACCGGGACTGGAGGTATACGAGCAGTACTTC. Its translation is CASSLTPGLEVYEQYF.

CDR3 nucleotides: TGTGCCAGCAGCTTAGATGGGGGCCCCCTTGAAGCTTTCTTT. Its translation: CASSLDGGPLEAFF. The rearrangement uses TRBV11-2 and TRBJ1-1, with a tentative D call TRBD1 (6 bases). The CDR3 is 14 amino acids. V was trimmed by 0 bases and J by 7 bases, leaving 12 bases between them. From germline, CDR1 is SGHAT and CDR2 FQNNGV.

About this clone: Other DNA sequences in this sample translate to the same CDR3. The V call is TRBV7-2, the J call TRBJ2-7, with TRBD1 identical over 7 bases. V shed 4 bases and J 0 bases; nucleotides not matched to a gene: 3. Germline-derived CDR1 and CDR2 are SGHTA and FQGNSA. This CDR3 spans 14 amino acids. The CDR3 region is CASSSGQSSYEQYF. The CDR3 DNA reads as TGTGCCAGCAGCTCGGGACAGAGCTCCTACGAGCAGTACTTC.

This rearrangement joins TRBV25-1 to TRBJ2-1, with a tentative D call TRBD1 (6 bases). This CDR3 has 14 residues. V lost 1 base and J lost 7, with 11 bases in between. Germline V gene lookup returns CDR1 MGHDK and CDR2 SYGVNS. CDR3 in DNA: TGTGCCAGCAGTGAATTCGCAGGGGCGAATGAGCAGTTCTTC. Translated: CASSEFAGANEQFF.

The chain has TRBV5-4 and TRBJ2-1, with D unresolved. CDR3 size: 11 residues. Trimming cost V 1 base and J 10 bases, with 6 bases left between them. Germline CDR1 SGHNT, CDR2 YYREEE (reference sequence). The CDR3 DNA follows: TGTGCCAGCAGCTTGATCGGGGAGCAGTTCTTC. The encoded protein is CASSLIGEQFF. The complete variable domain, with remaining parts taken from reference TRBV5-4 and TRBJ2-1, reads ETGVTQSPTHLIKTRGQQVTLRCSSQSGHNTVSWYQQALGQGPQFIFQYYREEENGRGNFPPRFSGLQFPNYSSELNVNALELDDSALYLCASSLIGEQFFGPGTRLTVL.

V usage is TRBV2 and J usage is TRBJ2-7, with a tentative D call TRBD2 (7 bases). Trimming left V 2 bases short and J 4 bases short, with 12 bases between. The CDR3 extends over 14 amino acids. Germline V gene data show CDR1 as SNHLY and CDR2 as FYNNEI. In nucleotides, the CDR3 is TGTGCCAGCAGTGAACGGAGGGGGGGGTACGAGCAGTACTTC. Its translation is CASSERRGGYEQYF.

This clone has just one count. This sequence joins TRBV7-9 and TRBJ2-7; 9 bases fit TRBD2. The CDR3 has 16 amino acids. The junction had 12 bases not matched to a gene; V was cut back by 4 bases and J by 5 bases. The V gene's germline CDR1 is SEHNR and CDR2 FQNEAQ (reference sequence). CDR3 amino acids: CASSSPGLANRHEQYF. The CDR3 nucleotides read TGTGCCAGCAGCTCCCCCGGACTAGCGAATCGCCACGAGCAGTACTTC.

V gene TRBV10-3 combines with J gene TRBJ1-1; 7 positions match TRBD1. This CDR3 spans 14 amino acids. Germline V CDR1 and CDR2: ENHRY, SYGVKD. The junction had 4 bases not matched to a gene; V was cut back by 6 bases and J by 0 bases. CDR3 DNA sequence: TGTGCCATCAGGAAGGGGGCTCTGAACACTGAAGCTTTCTTT. This codes for CAIRKGALNTEAFF.

The V call is TRBV30, the J call TRBJ2-3; maybe TRBD1 (6 bases). This CDR3 has 15 amino acids. Germline V lookup: CDR1 GTSNPN, CDR2 SVGIG (reference sequence). V gave up 5 bases and J gave up 2 bases, with 17 bases separating them. The CDR3 spells CAWSPRGTLTDTQYF. The DNA of the CDR3 is TGTGCCTGGTCACCACGAGGGACACTCACAGATACGCAGTATTTT.

The chain recombines TRBV5-6 with TRBJ1-2, with 8 positions matching TRBD1. This CDR3 has 15 amino acids. Trimming took 5 bases from V and 7 from J; bases not matched to a gene: 13. The germline V gene has CDR1 SGHDT and CDR2 YYEEEE. The CDR3 region is CASRMRGQVVRGYTF. The CDR3 DNA reads as TGTGCCAGCAGGATGAGGGGACAGGTGGTACGTGGCTACACCTTC.

V is TRBV2 and J is TRBJ1-1; TRBD1 is a possible D gene (5 bases). The V end was cut by 4 bases, the J end by 1 base, with 7 bases between. Germline V lookup: CDR1 SNHLY, CDR2 FYNNEI. This CDR3 spans 13 amino acids. Written as DNA, the CDR3 is TGTGCCAGCAGTGCAGGGTCGAACACTGAAGCTTTCTTT. This translates into CASSAGSNTEAFF.

This chain uses TRBV10-2 with TRBJ2-5, with TRBD2 matching 13 bases. The V and J ends lost 5 bases and 0 bases, in that order; junction bases with no gene match: 6. CDR3 length: 17 residues. Germline V gene data show CDR1 as WSHSY and CDR2 as SAAADI. The CDR3 sequence is CASSLYGLAGDQETQYF. CDR3 nucleotide sequence: TGCGCCAGCAGTCTATATGGACTAGCGGGGGACCAAGAGACCCAGTACTTC.

The chain uses TRBV5-1 and TRBJ2-1, with D possibly TRBD1 on 5 matching bases. This CDR3 has 15 amino acids. Germline V lookup: CDR1 SGHRS, CDR2 YFSETQ. The V gene lost 0 bases and the J gene lost 2 bases, with 9 bases spanning the gap. The CDR3 nucleotides read TGCGCCAGCAGCTTGGACAGGCAGACCTACAATGAGCAGTTCTTC. It encodes CASSLDRQTYNEQFF.

This clone has just one count. The V gene is TRBV27, the J gene TRBJ2-1; 9 bases are a match to TRBD1. The junction had 7 bases not matched to a gene; V was cut back by 4 bases and J by 6 bases. This CDR3 contains 15 residues. Germline lookup yields CDR1 MNHEY and CDR2 SMNVEV (reference sequence). This chain's CDR3 is CASSWDRVGINEQFF. CDR3 DNA sequence: TGTGCCAGCAGTTGGGACAGGGTCGGAATCAATGAGCAGTTCTTC.